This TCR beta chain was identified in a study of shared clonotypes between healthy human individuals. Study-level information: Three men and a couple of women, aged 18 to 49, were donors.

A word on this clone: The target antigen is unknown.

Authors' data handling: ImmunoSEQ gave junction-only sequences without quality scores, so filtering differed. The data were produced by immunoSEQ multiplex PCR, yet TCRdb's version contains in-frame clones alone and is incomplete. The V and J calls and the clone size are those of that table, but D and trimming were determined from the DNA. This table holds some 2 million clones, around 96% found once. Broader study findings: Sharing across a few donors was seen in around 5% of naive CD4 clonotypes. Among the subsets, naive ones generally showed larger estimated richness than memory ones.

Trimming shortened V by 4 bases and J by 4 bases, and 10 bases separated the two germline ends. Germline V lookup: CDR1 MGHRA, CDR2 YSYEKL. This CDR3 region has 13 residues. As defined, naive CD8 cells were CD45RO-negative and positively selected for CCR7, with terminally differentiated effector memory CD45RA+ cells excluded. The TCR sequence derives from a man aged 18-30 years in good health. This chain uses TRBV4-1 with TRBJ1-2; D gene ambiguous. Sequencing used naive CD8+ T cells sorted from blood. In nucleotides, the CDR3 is TGCGCCAGCAGCCCAAATGGGTTCTATGGCTACACCTTC. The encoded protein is CASSPNGFYGYTF.